Listed here are 24 T cell receptor beta chains from one sample, sequenced in a study of cytomegalovirus exposure and HLA in healthy donors. Generated by immunoSEQ multiplex PCR, the TCRdb table keeps only in-frame clones and is missing some. The sample lists some 45,000 clones; around 94% were seen once. What was sequenced was PBMCs. Receptors were obtained from a woman under 30 in good health and CMV-seropositive.

This rearrangement joins TRBV27 to TRBJ2-7; perhaps TRBD1 as D (6 bases). Trimming shortened V by 3 bases and J by 6 bases, and 9 bases separated the two germline ends. This CDR3 region has 12 residues. Germline CDR1 and CDR2: MNHEY and SMNVEV (reference sequence). The CDR3 protein is CASSFTGSEQYF. CDR3 coding DNA: TGTGCCAGCAGTTTTACAGGGTCCGAGCAGTACTTC.

CDR3 DNA sequence: TGTGCCAGCAGCCCCCGACAGGGACAGTACTTC. This gives the protein CASSPRQGQYF. This rearrangement joins TRBV11-2 to TRBJ2-7; 7 nucleotides match TRBD1. This CDR3 is 11 amino acids long. Trimming at V came to 5 bases and at J to 10 bases, leaving 5 bases not matched to a gene. Germline assignment: CDR1 SGHAT and CDR2 FQNNGV.

CDR3 region: CASSHSGISTDTQYF. The CDR3 nucleotides read TGTGCCAGCAGCCATAGCGGGATTAGCACAGATACGCAGTATTTT. The chain uses TRBV7-6 and TRBJ2-3, with TRBD2 identical over 8 bases. Germline V gives CDR1 SGHVS, CDR2 FNYEAQ. J gave up 0 bases and V 5 bases, and 4 bases lay outside the gene matches. The CDR3 consists of 15 residues.

The chain combines TRBV2 with TRBJ1-2; tentatively, D is TRBD1 (6 bases). Deletions cut 5 bases from V and 2 bases from J, with 9 bases between. Looked up from germline, CDR1 is SNHLY and CDR2 is FYNNEI. The CDR3 covers 13 residues. The CDR3 sequence: CASSRDRNYGYTF. In DNA, the CDR3 is TGTGCCAGCAGTCGAGACAGGAACTATGGCTACACCTTC.

The J gene is TRBJ1-4, the V gene TRBV5-1; TRBD1 aligns across 7 bases. CDR3 length equals 16 residues. The V gene's germline CDR1 is SGHRS and CDR2 YFSETQ. Losses at the gene ends were 3 bases for V and 6 bases for J; bases not matched to a gene: 11. The CDR3 DNA follows: TGCGCCAGCAGCTCGACAGGGTTGGGGACCTATGAAAAACTGTTTTTT. Its translation: CASSSTGLGTYEKLFF.

In this sample, this clone turned up a few times. The genes are TRBV6-1 and TRBJ1-6; 9 positions agree with TRBD1. Germline V gives CDR1 MNHNS, CDR2 SASEGT. This CDR3 comprises 14 residues. The chain's CDR3 is CASGQGTYNSPLHF. DNA for the CDR3: TGTGCTTCGGGACAGGGCACCTATAATTCACCCCTCCACTTT.

The chain couples TRBV7-2 to TRBJ1-1; 7 nucleotides align to TRBD1. The germline CDR1 and CDR2 sequences are SGHTA and FQGNSA. This CDR3 region has 14 residues. The ends lost 5 bases at V and 1 base at J; junction bases unmatched: 4. In DNA, the CDR3 is TGTGCCAGCAGCCTAGGGGGCTGGAACACTGAAGCTTTCTTT. The encoded protein is CASSLGGWNTEAFF.

V gene TRBV28 combines with J gene TRBJ2-7; D may be TRBD2 (6 bases). Germline V gene lookup returns CDR1 MDHEN and CDR2 SYDVKM. The CDR3 extends over 17 amino acids. The V end lost 7 bases, the J end lost 0 bases, and 22 bases lay between the germline ends. CDR3 in amino acids: CASTIPAGGSASYEQYF. The CDR3 nucleotides read TGTGCCAGCACCATTCCAGCAGGAGGGAGCGCCTCCTACGAGCAGTACTTC.

The V and J genes are TRBV19 and TRBJ1-5; maybe TRBD1 (6 bases). Germline V gives CDR1 LNHDA, CDR2 SQIVND (reference sequence). CDR3 length: 17 residues. Trimming stripped 2 bases from V and 0 bases from J, with 14 bases between. CDR3 nucleotides: TGTGCCAGTAGTATACCGCAGGGGCGATATAGCAATCAGCCCCAGCATTTT. It encodes CASSIPQGRYSNQPQHF.

The chain carries TRBV5-1 and TRBJ1-2, with TRBD1 matching 8 bases. CDR3 length equals 14 residues. V shed 2 bases, J shed 6 bases, and the junction held 6 bases outside the gene matches. Germline CDR1 is SGHRS and CDR2 is YFSETQ. The CDR3 nucleotides are TGCGCCAGCAGCTTATATCAGGGGGCGGATGGCTACACCTTC. Its translation is CASSLYQGADGYTF.

The CDR3 DNA is TGTGCCAGCAGCCCGAGGACTAGCGGGAGGGCTGTTCTTGACGAGCAGTACTTC. This translates into CASSPRTSGRAVLDEQYF. The chain employs TRBV7-2 and TRBJ2-7, with 15 nucleotides matching TRBD2. The CDR3 extends over 18 amino acids. V was pared by 5 bases and J by 5 bases, with 13 bases of the junction left unmatched. The V gene's germline CDR1 is SGHTA and CDR2 FQGNSA.

This rearrangement joins TRBV23-1 to TRBJ1-2; D is undetermined. TRBV23-1 is an ORF, with its function uncertain. Trimming stripped 0 bases from V and 0 bases from J, with 8 bases between. CDR3 size: 15 residues. CDR3 sequence: CASSQSVQTNYGYTF. DNA for the CDR3: TGCGCCAGCAGTCAATCGGTACAGACTAACTATGGCTACACCTTC.

The chain carries TRBV5-1 and TRBJ2-6, with D possibly matching TRBD1 (6 bases). CDR3 length equals 16 residues. Deletions cut 4 bases from V and 4 bases from J, with 15 bases between. Germline-derived CDR1 and CDR2 are SGHRS and YFSETQ. The CDR3 loop is CASSPGTNAGANVLTF. CDR3 nucleotide sequence: TGCGCCAGCAGCCCCGGGACAAACGCGGGGGCCAACGTCCTGACTTTC.

This clone appeared once. V gene TRBV5-1 combines with J gene TRBJ2-2; perhaps TRBD2 as D (5 bases). CDR3 length equals 14 residues. V was clipped by 4 bases and J by 3 bases, with 10 bases between them. CDR1 SGHRS and CDR2 YFSETQ come from the germline V gene. CDR3 sequence (DNA): TGCGCCAGCAGCATCTCGGGGTACACCGGGGAGCTGTTTTTT. Residues: CASSISGYTGELFF.

The gene calls are TRBV15 and TRBJ2-7, with D perhaps matching TRBD2 (6 bases). The CDR3 totals 14 residues. V was trimmed by 1 base and J by 3 bases, leaving 10 bases between them. Looked up from germline, CDR1 is LNHNV and CDR2 is YYDKDF (reference sequence). The CDR3 region has the DNA TGTGCCACCAGCAGAGCGGGAGCGCTCTACGAGCAGTACTTC. Translation gives CATSRAGALYEQYF.

V is TRBV19 and J is TRBJ1-2; TRBD1 might be the D (5 bases). Between the trimmed V and J ends, which lost 2 bases and 3 bases, there was a span of 10 bases. The CDR3 loop spans 14 amino acids. Germline CDR1 LNHDA, CDR2 SQIVND (reference sequence). CDR3: CASSISTGDYGYTF. CDR3 in DNA: TGTGCCAGTAGTATATCGACGGGGGACTATGGCTACACCTTC.

This chain links TRBV29-1 with TRBJ1-5; 9 bases are shared with TRBD1. The germline V gene has CDR1 SQVTM and CDR2 ANQGSEA. There are 14 residues in the CDR3. The V segment lost 7 bases and the J segment 3 bases; nucleotides outside the gene matches: 7. The CDR3 here is CSAQTGGDNQPQHF. CDR3 DNA: TGCAGCGCCCAGACAGGGGGTGACAATCAGCCCCAGCATTTT.

V and J are TRBV9 and TRBJ1-2, with 9 bases lining up with TRBD1. J gave up 8 bases and V 3 bases, and 5 bases lay outside the gene matches. Germline V gene lookup returns CDR1 SGDLS and CDR2 YYNGEE. The CDR3 loop spans 13 amino acids. The CDR3 coding sequence is TGTGCCAGCAGCGCCGGGACAGGGCAGGGCTACACCTTC. It is translated as CASSAGTGQGYTF.

This clone has just a few counts. This sequence joins TRBV9 and TRBJ2-1; tentatively, D is TRBD1 (5 bases). This CDR3 has 15 amino acids. Germline CDR1 is SGDLS and CDR2 is YYNGEE. Trimming took 2 bases from V and 7 from J, leaving 16 bases between them. As DNA, the CDR3 is TGTGCCAGCAGCGTGACGCAGGGTCTGAGAAATGAGCAGTTCTTC. Translated, it gives CASSVTQGLRNEQFF.

This rearrangement joins TRBV19 to TRBJ2-3, with no clear D. CDR3 length equals 14 residues. The germline CDR1 and CDR2 sequences are LNHDA and SQIVND (reference sequence). Trimming removed 0 bases from V and 4 bases from J, with 8 bases in between. The DNA of the CDR3 is TGTGCCAGTAGTATAGAGCAGCGCCCAGATACGCAGTATTTT. Amino acid sequence: CASSIEQRPDTQYF.

This rearrangement joins TRBV18 to TRBJ1-2; no firm D call. Deletions cut 2 bases from V and 4 bases from J, with 14 bases between. Germline V gene lookup returns CDR1 KGHSH and CDR2 LQKENI. The CDR3 has 15 residues. The CDR3 DNA is TGTGCCAGCTCACCAGTTACTAAGTCTCCCTATGGCTACACCTTC. Translated, it gives CASSPVTKSPYGYTF. Drawing the rest from reference TRBV18 and TRBJ1-2, the complete variable domain is NAGVMQNPRHLVRRRGQEARLRCSPMKGHSHVYWYRQLPEEGLKFMVYLQKENIIDESGMPKERFSAEFPKEGPSILRIQQVVRGDSAAYFCASSPVTKSPYGYTFGSGTRLTVV.

The chain joins TRBV20-1 to TRBJ2-1; D is unclear. This CDR3 comprises 11 residues. V was shortened by 2 bases and J by 9 bases, with 8 bases between the two germline ends. Germline CDR1 is DFQATT and CDR2 is SNEGSKA (reference sequence). DNA for the CDR3: TGCAGTGCTAGAAGAGGCCTTGAGCAGTTCTTC. It yields the protein CSARRGLEQFF.

The CDR3 coding sequence is TGTGCCAGTAGTATTGCAGGGGAAAACACTGAAGCTTTCTTT. Translated, it gives CASSIAGENTEAFF. The genes are TRBV19 and TRBJ1-1, with D possibly being TRBD1 (6 bases). Germline V gene data show CDR1 as LNHDA and CDR2 as SQIVND (reference sequence). This CDR3 region has 14 residues. V was shortened by 3 bases and J by 2 bases, with 10 bases between the two germline ends.

The rearrangement uses TRBV10-1 and TRBJ2-7; D may be TRBD1 (5 bases). The CDR3 sequence is 16 residues long. Trimming stripped 0 bases from V and 0 bases from J, with 12 bases between. CDR1 WNHNN and CDR2 SYGVQD come from the germline V gene (reference sequence). As DNA, the CDR3 is TGCGCCAGCAGTGAGTCAGGGCAGGGAAACTCCTACGAGCAGTACTTC. Protein product: CASSESGQGNSYEQYF.